This T cell receptor (beta chain) was recovered during a study of blood T cell repertoires in COVID-19. Trimming removed 5 bases from V and 4 bases from J; junction bases left unmatched: 11. The germline V gene has CDR1 SGHTA and CDR2 FQGNSA. The CDR3 extends over 16 amino acids. Profiling relied on immunoSEQ multiplex PCR, and the TCRdb table lists in-frame clones only, not all of them. This sample yields hundreds of thousands of clones, of which about 85% are seen a single time; roughly 0.69% belongs to the top ten. Input material: peripheral blood. This TCR was sampled from a man aged 35 to 55 with acute or convalescent COVID-19. The gene calls are TRBV7-2 and TRBJ1-5; TRBD1 matches at 7 bases. The CDR3 DNA is TGTGCCAGCAGCCCAGAGACAGGGTTGGTTAATCAGCCCCAGCATTTT. Translating gives CASSPETGLVNQPQHF.